This T cell receptor (beta chain) was sequenced during a study of blood T cell repertoires in COVID-19. V was pared by 6 bases and J by 1 base, with 9 bases between. CDR3 length: 13 amino acids. Per the original methods: Cell counts per sample came from amplifying reference gene primers. Repertoires were generated with immunoSEQ multiplex PCR, while TCRdb's copy carries only in-frame clones and drops some. Clone size and the V and J calls come from that table; the DNA yielded D and trimming. The sample yields over 200,000 clones, 87% seen once. The chain has TRBV12-3 or TRBV12-4 and TRBJ1-2; D gene uncertain. Sequencing was carried out using peripheral blood. This TCR was sampled from a man between 60 and 70 years old who had recovered from COVID-19. CDR3 sequence reads: CASRQSLNYGYTF. DNA for the CDR3: TGTGCCAGCAGGCAGTCTCTTAACTATGGCTACACCTTC.